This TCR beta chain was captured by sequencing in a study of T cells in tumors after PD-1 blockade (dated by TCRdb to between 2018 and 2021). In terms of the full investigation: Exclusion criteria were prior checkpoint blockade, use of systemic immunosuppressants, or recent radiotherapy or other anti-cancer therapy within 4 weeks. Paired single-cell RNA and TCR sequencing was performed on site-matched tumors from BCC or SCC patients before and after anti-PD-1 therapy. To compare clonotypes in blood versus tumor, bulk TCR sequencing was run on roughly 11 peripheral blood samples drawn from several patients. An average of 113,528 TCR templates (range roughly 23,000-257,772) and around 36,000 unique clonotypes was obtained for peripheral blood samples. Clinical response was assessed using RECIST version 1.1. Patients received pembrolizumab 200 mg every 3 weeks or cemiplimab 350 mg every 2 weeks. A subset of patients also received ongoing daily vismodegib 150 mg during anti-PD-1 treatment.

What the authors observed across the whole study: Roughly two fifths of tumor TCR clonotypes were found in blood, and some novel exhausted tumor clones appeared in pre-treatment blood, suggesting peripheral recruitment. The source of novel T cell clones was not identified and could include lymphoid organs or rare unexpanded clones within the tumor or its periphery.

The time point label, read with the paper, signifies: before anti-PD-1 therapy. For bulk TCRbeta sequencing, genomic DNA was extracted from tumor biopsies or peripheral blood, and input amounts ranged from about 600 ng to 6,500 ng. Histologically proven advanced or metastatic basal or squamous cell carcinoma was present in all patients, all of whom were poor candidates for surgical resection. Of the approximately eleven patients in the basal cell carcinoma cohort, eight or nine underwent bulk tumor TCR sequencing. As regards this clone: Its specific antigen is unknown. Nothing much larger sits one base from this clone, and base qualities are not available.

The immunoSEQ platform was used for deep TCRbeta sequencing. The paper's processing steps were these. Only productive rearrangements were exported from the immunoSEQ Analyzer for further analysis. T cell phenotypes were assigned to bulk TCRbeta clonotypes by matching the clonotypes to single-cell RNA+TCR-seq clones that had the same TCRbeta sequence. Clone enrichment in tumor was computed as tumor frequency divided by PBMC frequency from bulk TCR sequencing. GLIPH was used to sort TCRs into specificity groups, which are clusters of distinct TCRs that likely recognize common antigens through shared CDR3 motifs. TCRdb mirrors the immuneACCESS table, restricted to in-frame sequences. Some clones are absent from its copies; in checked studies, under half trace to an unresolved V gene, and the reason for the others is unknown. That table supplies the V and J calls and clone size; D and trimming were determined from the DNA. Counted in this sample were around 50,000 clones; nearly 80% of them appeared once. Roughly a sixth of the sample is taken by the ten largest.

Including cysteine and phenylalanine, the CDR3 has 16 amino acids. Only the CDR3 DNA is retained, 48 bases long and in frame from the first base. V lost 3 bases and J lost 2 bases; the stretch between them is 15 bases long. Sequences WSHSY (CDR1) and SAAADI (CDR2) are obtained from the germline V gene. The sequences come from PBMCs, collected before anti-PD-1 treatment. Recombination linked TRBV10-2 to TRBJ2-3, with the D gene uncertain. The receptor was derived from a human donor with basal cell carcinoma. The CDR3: CASSDGQTLTTDTQYF. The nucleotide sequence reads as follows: TGCGCCAGCAGTGATGGCCAGACCTTGACCACAGATACGCAGTATTTT.